Listed below are T cell receptor beta chains from one sample, sequenced in a study of control samples from healthy donors and cancer patients. Repertoires were generated with immunoSEQ multiplex PCR, while TCRdb's copy carries only in-frame clones and drops some. This sample has roughly 150,000 clones, with over 90% found just once. The specimen was blood. These receptors were collected from a man in his forties or fifties in good health. Each CDR3 is given with its conserved first and last residue. A D gene is named only where the DNA matches it firmly. Size values are once, few and many counts, or a class for expanded clones, and some rows have none.

. TRBJ1-1 . TRBV10-3 TGTGCCATCCGCGGGGCGGATACTGAAGCTTTCTTT CAIRGADTEAFF
TRBD2 TRBJ2-3 . TRBV30 TGTGCCTGGAGTGTAGGTAGCGGGATAGGAGATACGCAGTATTTT CAWSVGSGIGDTQYF
TRBD2 TRBJ2-5 . TRBV5-1 TGCGCCAGCAGCTTGGTCCCTAGCGGGAGCCCCCAAGAGACCCAGTACTTC CASSLVPSGSPQETQYF
. TRBJ2-3 . TRBV20-1 TGCAGTGCTTCTCGCCCAGATACGCAGTATTTT CSASRPDTQYF
TRBD1 TRBJ2-5 once TRBV3-1/TRBV3-2 TGTGCCAGCAGCCGAGCGGGACAGGGTTTTGGAGAGACCCAGTACTTC CASSRAGQGFGETQYF
TRBD2 TRBJ2-1 . TRBV3-1/TRBV3-2 TGTGCCAGCAGCCAAGTCCTACGCGGGAGGATTGGCTACAATGAGCAGTTCTTC CASSQVLRGRIGYNEQFF
TRBD2 TRBJ2-1 . TRBV18 TGTGCCAGCTCACGGGGACTAGCGGAATACCGCTCCTACAATGAGCAGTTCTTC CASSRGLAEYRSYNEQFF
TRBD2 TRBJ2-1 . TRBV5-4 TGTGCCAGCAGCACCGGCGGCGGGAGGGACTACAATGAGCAGTTCTTC CASSTGGGRDYNEQFF
. TRBJ1-2 . TRBV6-6 TGTGCCAGCAGACTCTCGGAGGGGGTAGGCTACACCTTC CASRLSEGVGYTF
. TRBJ2-1 . TRBV7-8 TGTGCCAGCAGCCTGCTAGGATGGCAGTTCTTC CASSLLGWQFF
. TRBJ1-2 . TRBV2 TGTGCCAGCAGTGTAACAGGGACCAACTATGGCTACACCTTC CASSVTGTNYGYTF
. TRBJ2-6 . TRBV7-2 TGTGCCAGCAGCTTTAGCGTGAGCTCTGGGGCCAACGTCCTGACTTTC CASSFSVSSGANVLTF
. TRBJ2-7 . TRBV19 TGTGCCAGTAGCCGGGACACCTACGAGCAGTACTTC CASSRDTYEQYF
. TRBJ2-1 . TRBV20-1 TGCAGTGCTAGGGTTCTCATGGAGCAGTTCTTC CSARVLMEQFF
. TRBJ1-1 . TRBV30 TGTGCCTGGAGTGGGGGTCGGGGAGGGGGGAGAGCTGAAGCTTTCTTT CAWSGGRGGGRAEAFF
. TRBJ2-3 . TRBV29-1 TGCAGCGTTGAAGATCTAGCGGAGGGGGGGGATACGCAGTATTTT CSVEDLAEGGDTQYF
TRBD2 TRBJ2-1 . TRBV5-1 TGCGCCAGCAGCTTGGATTCTAGCGGGTTTGGTGAGCAGTTCTTC CASSLDSSGFGEQFF
. TRBJ1-1 . TRBV3-1/TRBV3-2 TGTGCCAGCAGCCAAGACTCGAGGGCTGAAGCTTTCTTT CASSQDSRAEAFF
. TRBJ1-1 . TRBV12-3/TRBV12-4 TGTGCCAGCAGCCTACCAGGTTTCACTGAAGCTTTCTTT CASSLPGFTEAFF
TRBD1 TRBJ1-1 . TRBV28 TGTGCCAGCAGTCCAGGACAGGGAGGCACTGAAGCTTTCTTT CASSPGQGGTEAFF
TRBD2 TRBJ2-1 . TRBV3-1/TRBV3-2 TGTGCCAGCAGCCTCCAAAGCCCGGGACTACTGTTCTTC CASSLQSPGLLFF
TRBD1 TRBJ1-5 . TRBV5-5 TGTGCCAGCAGCTTAACGGGACAGGGGGCACATCAGCCCCAGCATTTT CASSLTGQGAHQPQHF
. TRBJ1-5 . TRBV5-5 TGTGCCAGCGCCCTCAGAGGTGGCAATCAGCCCCAGCATTTT CASALRGGNQPQHF
TRBD2 TRBJ2-1 . TRBV7-2 TGTGCCAGCAGCTCACCGGGACTAGCCTACAATGAGCAGTTCTTC CASSSPGLAYNEQFF
. TRBJ1-1 . TRBV4-1 TGCGCCAGCAGCCAAGGTCAGAACACTGAAGCTTTCTTT CASSQGQNTEAFF
TRBD1 TRBJ2-7 . TRBV19 TGTGCCAGTACCCCGGGACAGGGCCTACACGAGCAGTACTTC CASTPGQGLHEQYF
. TRBJ2-1 . TRBV19 TGTGCCAGCACGGGAGGGGGCGCCTACAATGAGCAGTTCTTC CASTGGGAYNEQFF
TRBD1 TRBJ2-7 . TRBV11-2 TGTGCCAGCAGCTTAGATCCTCTGACAGGGCGTCTCGAGCAGTACTTC CASSLDPLTGRLEQYF
. TRBJ2-3 . TRBV7-3 TGTGCCAGCAGGAAAGGGGCCGGGACAGATACGCAGTATTTT CASRKGAGTDTQYF
. TRBJ2-1 once TRBV29-1 TGCAGCGTTGTCCCTAGGGGGTATGAGCAGTTCTTC CSVVPRGYEQFF
. TRBJ1-2 . TRBV15 TGTGCCACCAGCAGAGGTTCGATATACGGCTACACCTTC CATSRGSIYGYTF
. TRBJ1-1 . TRBV6-1 TGTGCCAGCAGTGAAGCTGGGCGGGACACTGAAGCTTTCTTT CASSEAGRDTEAFF
TRBD1 TRBJ1-5 . TRBV19 TGTGCCAGTAGTATGCAGGGACAGGGGGCGTTGTATCAGCCCCAGCATTTT CASSMQGQGALYQPQHF
. TRBJ2-2 . TRBV11-2 TGTGCCAGCAGCTTAGCCAGCAGCGGGGAGCTGTTTTTT CASSLASSGELFF
TRBD1 TRBJ1-4 . TRBV5-1 TGCGCCAGCACTCCGGGACAGCCATCATCAACTAATGAAAAACTGTTTTTT CASTPGQPSSTNEKLFF
. TRBJ2-5 . TRBV19 TGTGCCAGTATGAGCCAGCAAGAGACCCAGTACTTC CASMSQQETQYF
. TRBJ1-5 . TRBV27 TGTGCCAGCAGTTTAACCAGCAATCAGCCCCAGCATTTT CASSLTSNQPQHF
TRBD1 TRBJ1-6 . TRBV5-1 TGCGCCAGCAGCCCGGGGACAGGGGTCTCACCCCTCCACTTT CASSPGTGVSPLHF